Listed below are T cell receptor beta chains from one sample, sequenced in a study of T cell responses to AZD1222 COVID-19 vaccine. Only in-frame clones appear in the TCRdb table, and some are missing; sequencing was by immunoSEQ multiplex PCR. The sample contains 110,000 to 150,000 clones, around 92% of which appear only once. This specimen was peripheral blood, taken 28 days after the second AZD1222 dose. These receptors came from an adult who received the AZD1222 COVID-19 vaccine. CDR3s include the opening cysteine and the closing phenylalanine or tryptophan. D genes are given only for firm matches. Expanded clones get a size class; other rows say once, few or many, or leave the size out.

J: TRBJ1-2; D: -; size: -; V: TRBV19; CDR3: CASHPRGKGSYTF; DNA: TGTGCCAGTCATCCGAGGGGGAAAGGAAGCTACACCTTC
J: TRBJ2-1; D: TRBD2; size: -; V: TRBV10-3; CDR3: CAISTGTSGRAPYNEQFF; DNA: TGTGCCATCAGCACCGGGACTAGCGGGAGGGCCCCCTACAATGAGCAGTTCTTC
J: TRBJ1-2; D: TRBD1; size: -; V: TRBV18; CDR3: CASSSRDSYGYTF; DNA: TGTGCCAGCTCATCCCGGGACAGCTATGGCTACACCTTC
J: TRBJ1-2; D: -; size: once; V: TRBV10-3; CDR3: CAISDRTRYYGYTF; DNA: TGTGCCATCAGTGATAGGACACGCTACTATGGCTACACCTTC
J: TRBJ1-6; D: TRBD1; size: once; V: TRBV7-9; CDR3: CASSSGTGGERPLHF; DNA: TGTGCCAGCAGCTCCGGGACAGGGGGAGAAAGGCCCCTCCACTTT
J: TRBJ2-1; D: -; size: -; V: TRBV27; CDR3: CASSPPSRGYNEQFF; DNA: TGTGCCAGCAGTCCCCCCAGTAGAGGGTACAATGAGCAGTTCTTC
J: TRBJ2-2; D: -; size: few; V: TRBV6-2/TRBV6-3; CDR3: CASSYFGTGELFF; DNA: TGTGCCAGCAGTTATTTCGGGACCGGGGAGCTGTTTTTT
J: TRBJ2-7; D: TRBD1; size: -; V: TRBV30; CDR3: CAWSRDRPYEQYF; DNA: TGTGCCTGGAGCCGGGACAGACCCTACGAGCAGTACTTC
J: TRBJ2-2; D: -; size: -; V: TRBV18; CDR3: CASGTTGATDTGELFF; DNA: TGTGCCAGCGGAACCACTGGGGCTACGGACACCGGGGAGCTGTTTTTT
J: TRBJ1-1; D: TRBD1; size: -; V: TRBV28; CDR3: CASSPGQGTEAFF; DNA: TGTGCCAGCAGTCCGGGACAGGGCACTGAAGCTTTCTTT
J: TRBJ2-1; D: TRBD2; size: -; V: TRBV29-1; CDR3: CSVEGRLAAYNEQFF; DNA: TGCAGCGTTGAGGGGAGACTAGCGGCTTACAATGAGCAGTTCTTC
J: TRBJ1-1; D: -; size: -; V: TRBV6-5; CDR3: CATQGILNTEAFF; DNA: TGTGCCACCCAAGGCATTCTGAACACTGAAGCTTTCTTT
J: TRBJ2-7; D: -; size: -; V: TRBV29-1; CDR3: CSVGHGYEQYF; DNA: TGCAGCGTTGGTCACGGGTACGAGCAGTACTTC
J: TRBJ2-7; D: -; size: -; V: TRBV19; CDR3: CASSIGRGSTYEQYF; DNA: TGTGCCAGTAGTATCGGCCGCGGGTCCACCTACGAGCAGTACTTC
J: TRBJ2-7; D: -; size: -; V: TRBV30; CDR3: CAWSLGVGPYEQYF; DNA: TGTGCCTGGAGCCTGGGGGTGGGTCCCTACGAGCAGTACTTC
J: TRBJ2-2; D: TRBD1; size: -; V: TRBV5-1; CDR3: CASSFRTGDTGELFF; DNA: TGCGCCAGCAGCTTCCGGACAGGGGACACCGGGGAGCTGTTTTTT
J: TRBJ2-3; D: -; size: -; V: TRBV25-1; CDR3: CASREISTDTQYF; DNA: TGTGCCAGCAGAGAGATTAGCACAGATACGCAGTATTTT
J: TRBJ2-6; D: -; size: -; V: TRBV2; CDR3: CASSEFAPRAGANVLTF; DNA: TGTGCCAGCAGTGAATTCGCCCCTAGGGCTGGGGCCAACGTCCTGACTTTC
J: TRBJ1-4; D: TRBD1; size: -; V: TRBV28; CDR3: CASSRGTGLNEKLFF; DNA: TGTGCCAGCAGTCGAGGGACAGGCCTCAATGAAAAACTGTTTTTT
J: TRBJ2-7; D: TRBD1; size: once; V: TRBV6-1; CDR3: CASSDVGTGVGEQYF; DNA: TGTGCCAGCAGTGATGTTGGGACAGGGGTTGGCGAGCAGTACTTC